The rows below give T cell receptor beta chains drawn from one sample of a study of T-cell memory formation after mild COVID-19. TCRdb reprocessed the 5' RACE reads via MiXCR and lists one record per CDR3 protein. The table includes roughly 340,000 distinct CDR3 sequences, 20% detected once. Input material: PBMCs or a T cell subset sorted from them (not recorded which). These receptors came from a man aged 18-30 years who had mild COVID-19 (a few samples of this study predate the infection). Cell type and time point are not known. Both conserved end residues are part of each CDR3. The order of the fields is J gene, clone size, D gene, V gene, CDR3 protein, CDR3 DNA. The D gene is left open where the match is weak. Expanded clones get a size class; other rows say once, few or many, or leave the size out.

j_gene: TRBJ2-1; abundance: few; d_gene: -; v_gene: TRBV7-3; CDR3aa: CASSPDWGEQFF; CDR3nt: TGTGCCAGCAGCCCGGACTGGGGTGAGCAGTTCTTC
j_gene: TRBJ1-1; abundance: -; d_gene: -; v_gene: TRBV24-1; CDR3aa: CATSDVNTEAFF; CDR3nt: TGTGCCACCAGTGATGTGAACACTGAAGCTTTCTTT
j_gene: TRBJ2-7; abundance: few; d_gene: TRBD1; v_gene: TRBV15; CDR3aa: CATSKRQGVVYEQYF; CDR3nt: TGTGCCACCAGCAAACGACAGGGCGTCGTCTACGAGCAGTACTTC
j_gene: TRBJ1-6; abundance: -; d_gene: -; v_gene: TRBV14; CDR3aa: CASSQTLPTNSPLHF; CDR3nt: TGTGCCAGCAGCCAGACATTGCCTACCAATTCACCCCTCCACTTT
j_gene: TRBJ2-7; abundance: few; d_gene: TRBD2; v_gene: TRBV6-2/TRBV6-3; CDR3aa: CASNRLAETYEQYF; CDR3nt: TGTGCCAGTAACCGACTAGCGGAGACGTACGAGCAGTACTTC
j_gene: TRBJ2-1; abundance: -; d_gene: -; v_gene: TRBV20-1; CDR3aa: CSARERGGIQFF; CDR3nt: TGCAGTGCTAGAGAGAGAGGAGGGATCCAGTTCTTC
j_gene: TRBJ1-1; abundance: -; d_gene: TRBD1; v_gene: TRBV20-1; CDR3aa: CSARDAQGGNTEAFF; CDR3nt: TGCAGTGCTAGAGATGCACAGGGGGGGAACACTGAAGCTTTCTTT
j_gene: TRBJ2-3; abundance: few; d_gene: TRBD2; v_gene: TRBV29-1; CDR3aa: CSVARSSGGSDTQYF; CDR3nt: TGCAGCGTTGCGAGGTCAAGCGGGGGCTCAGATACGCAGTATTTT
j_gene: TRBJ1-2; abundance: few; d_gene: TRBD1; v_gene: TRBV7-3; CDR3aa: CASSRDRGPGYTF; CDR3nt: TGTGCCAGCAGCCGAGACAGGGGGCCTGGCTACACCTTC
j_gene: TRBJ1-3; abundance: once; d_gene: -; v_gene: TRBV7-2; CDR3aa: CASSPYPGSAGNTIYF; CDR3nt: TGTGCCAGCAGCCCCTACCCCGGGTCTGCGGGGAACACCATATATTTT
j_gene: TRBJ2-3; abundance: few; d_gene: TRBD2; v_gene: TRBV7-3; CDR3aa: CASSSRTSGGAGTDTQYF; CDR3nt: TGTGCCAGCAGCTCTCGGACTAGCGGGGGGGCGGGCACAGATACGCAGTATTTT
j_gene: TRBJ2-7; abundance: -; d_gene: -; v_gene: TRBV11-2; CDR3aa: CASSSSPGTYEPYF; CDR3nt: TGTGCCAGCAGCTCCTCCCCCGGTACCTACGAGCCGTACTTC
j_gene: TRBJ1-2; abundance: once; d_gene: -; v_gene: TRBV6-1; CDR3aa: CASSEGLRGALSGSYTF; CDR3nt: TGTGCCAGCAGTGAAGGGTTACGTGGGGCGTTAAGCGGAAGCTACACCTTC
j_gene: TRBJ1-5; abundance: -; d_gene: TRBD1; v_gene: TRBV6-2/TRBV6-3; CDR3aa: CASSYPTGTGRLYSNQPQHF; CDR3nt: TGTGCCAGCAGTTACCCCACCGGGACAGGCCGCCTCTATAGCAATCAGCCCCAGCATTTT
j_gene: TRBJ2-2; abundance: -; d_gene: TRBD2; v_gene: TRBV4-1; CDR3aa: CATSLSGGSNTGELFF; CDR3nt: TGCGCCACCAGCCTGAGCGGGGGGTCGAACACCGGGGAGCTGTTTTTT
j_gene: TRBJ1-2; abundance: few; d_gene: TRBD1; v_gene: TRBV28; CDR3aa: CASGGTGLFNYGYTF; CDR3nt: TGTGCCAGCGGGGGGACAGGGTTGTTTAACTATGGCTACACCTTC
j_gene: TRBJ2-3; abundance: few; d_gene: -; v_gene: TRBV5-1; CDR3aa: CASSYTIGTSSDTQYF; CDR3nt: TGCGCCAGCAGCTATACCATTGGGACTTCATCAGATACGCAGTATTTT
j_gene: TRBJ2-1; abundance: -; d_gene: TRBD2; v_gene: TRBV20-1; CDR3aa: CSARVTSGGRNEQFF; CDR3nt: TGCAGTGCTAGAGTGACTAGCGGGGGAAGGAATGAGCAGTTCTTC
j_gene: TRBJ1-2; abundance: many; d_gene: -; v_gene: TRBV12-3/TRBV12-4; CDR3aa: CASSLVGGGGYTF; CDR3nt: TGTGCCAGCAGTTTAGTTGGTGGCGGCGGCTACACCTTC
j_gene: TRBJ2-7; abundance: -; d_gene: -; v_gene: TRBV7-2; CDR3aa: CASSFPKTGYEQYF; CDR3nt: TGTGCCAGCAGCTTTCCTAAGACCGGTTACGAGCAGTACTTC
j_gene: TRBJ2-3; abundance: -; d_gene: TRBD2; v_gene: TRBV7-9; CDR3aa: CASSLASGGGGVDTQYF; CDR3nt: TGTGCCAGCAGCTTAGCCAGTGGCGGGGGAGGTGTAGATACCCAGTATTTT
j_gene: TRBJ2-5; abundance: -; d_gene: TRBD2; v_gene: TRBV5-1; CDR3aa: CASSPGSGLAAQETQYF; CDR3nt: TGCGCCAGCAGTCCCGGGTCGGGACTAGCGGCTCAAGAGACCCAGTACTTC
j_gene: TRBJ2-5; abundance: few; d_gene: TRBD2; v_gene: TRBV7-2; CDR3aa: CASSRVGGETQYF; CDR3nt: TGTGCCAGCAGCCGGGTGGGGGGGGAGACCCAGTACTTC
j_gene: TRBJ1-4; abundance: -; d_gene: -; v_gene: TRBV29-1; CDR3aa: CSVGGLDEKLFF; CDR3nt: TGCAGCGTTGGGGGTTTGGATGAAAAACTGTTTTTT
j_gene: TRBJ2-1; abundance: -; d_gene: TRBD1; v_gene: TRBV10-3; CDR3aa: CAIREGTGEDEQFF; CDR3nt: TGTGCCATCAGGGAGGGGACAGGGGAGGATGAGCAGTTCTTC
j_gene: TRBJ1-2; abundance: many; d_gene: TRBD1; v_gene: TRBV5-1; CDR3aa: CASSLEGAGDGYTF; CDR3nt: TGCGCCAGCAGCCTCGAGGGGGCTGGGGATGGCTACACCTTC
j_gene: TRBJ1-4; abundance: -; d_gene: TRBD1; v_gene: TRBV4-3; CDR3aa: CASSQDSRTGVNEKLFF; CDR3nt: TGCGCCAGCAGCCAAGATTCGAGGACAGGGGTGAATGAAAAACTGTTTTTT
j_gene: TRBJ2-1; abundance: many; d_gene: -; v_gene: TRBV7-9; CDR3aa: CASSVGFLVEQFF; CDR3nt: TGTGCCAGCAGTGTGGGGTTTTTGGTCGAGCAGTTCTTC
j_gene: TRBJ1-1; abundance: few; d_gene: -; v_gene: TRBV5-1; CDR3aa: CASSLGAPQGTEAFF; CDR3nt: TGCGCCAGCAGCTTGGGGGCTCCCCAGGGAACTGAAGCTTTCTTT
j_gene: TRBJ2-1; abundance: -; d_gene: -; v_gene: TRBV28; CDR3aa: CATQGYNEQFF; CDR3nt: TGTGCCACCCAGGGTTACAATGAGCAGTTCTTC
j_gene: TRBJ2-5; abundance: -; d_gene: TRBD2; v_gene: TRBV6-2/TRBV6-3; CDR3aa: CASSYSAGGRETQYF; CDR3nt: TGTGCCAGCAGTTACTCGGCGGGGGGCAGGGAGACCCAGTACTTC
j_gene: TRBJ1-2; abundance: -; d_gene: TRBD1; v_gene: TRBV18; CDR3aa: CASSPTGQDGDGYTF; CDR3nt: TGTGCCAGCTCACCAACGGGACAGGATGGGGATGGCTACACCTTC
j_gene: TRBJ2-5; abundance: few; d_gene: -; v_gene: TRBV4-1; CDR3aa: CASSQRHRGGRETQYF; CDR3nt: TGCGCCAGCAGCCAACGTCACAGGGGAGGGAGAGAGACCCAGTACTTC
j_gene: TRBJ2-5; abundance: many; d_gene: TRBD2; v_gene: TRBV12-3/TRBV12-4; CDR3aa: CASSTLAREETQYF; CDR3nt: TGTGCCAGCAGCACACTAGCGCGTGAAGAGACCCAGTACTTC
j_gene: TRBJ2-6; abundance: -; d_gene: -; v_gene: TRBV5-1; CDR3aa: CASSHFTDPIWAGANVLTF; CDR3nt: TGCGCCAGCAGCCATTTTACGGACCCGATTTGGGCTGGGGCCAACGTCCTGACTTTC
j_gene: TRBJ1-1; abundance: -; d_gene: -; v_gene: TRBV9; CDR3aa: CASSVDGLSGTEAFF; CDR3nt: TGTGCCAGCAGCGTAGATGGCCTATCAGGCACTGAAGCTTTCTTT